These T cell receptor beta chains were read from a single sample in a study of blood T cell repertoires in COVID-19. Data came from immunoSEQ multiplex PCR; TCRdb stores just in-frame clones and leaves some out. The sample shows about 140,000 clones, approximately 81% of them seen only once. The sequenced sample consisted of PBMCs or T cells enriched from blood (not recorded which). These receptors were collected from a man aged 40-49 years with acute COVID-19. Each CDR3 is given with its conserved first and last residue. Fields, in order: J gene, CDR3 length, clone size, D gene, V gene, CDR3 DNA, CDR3 protein. The D gene is left open where the match is weak. Expanded clones get a size class; other rows say once, few or many, or leave the size out.

>TRBJ2-1|16|NA|NA|TRBV19
TGTGCCAGTAGTAGGACCGGGAGTCCCTCCTACAATGAGCAGTTCTTC
CASSRTGSPSYNEQFF
>TRBJ1-6|14|NA|NA|TRBV27
TGTGCCAGCAGTTTATTGGGGGGTGGTTCACCCCTCCACTTT
CASSLLGGGSPLHF
>TRBJ1-1|12|few|NA|TRBV28
TGTGCCAGCAGTTTATCTGGGCTTGGAGCTTTCTTT
CASSLSGLGAFF
>TRBJ1-2|15|NA|NA|TRBV28
TGTGCCAGCAGTTGGCGGGCCGTGGCACTCTATGGCTACACCTTC
CASSWRAVALYGYTF
>TRBJ1-6|15|NA|NA|TRBV28
TGTGCCAGCAGTCACCGGGGGACCTATAATTCACCCCTCCACTTT
CASSHRGTYNSPLHF
>TRBJ2-3|16|NA|TRBD1|TRBV13
TGTGCCAGCAGAAGTTTAACGGCAGGGGGAAGAGATACGCAGTATTTT
CASRSLTAGGRDTQYF
>TRBJ1-1|14|NA|NA|TRBV5-6
TGTGCCAGCAGCCCTGACGGGCGGGGCACTGAAGCTTTCTTT
CASSPDGRGTEAFF
>TRBJ2-2|16|NA|NA|TRBV19
TGTGCCAGTAGTATAGATTCAGGGACGAACACCGGGGAGCTGTTTTTT
CASSIDSGTNTGELFF
>TRBJ2-1|18|NA|TRBD2|TRBV5-1
TGCGCCAGCAGCTTGAGGTCTAGCGGGAGCGCTGGGAACAATGAGCAGTTCTTC
CASSLRSSGSAGNNEQFF
>TRBJ2-1|17|NA|TRBD2|TRBV5-6
TGTGCCAGCAGCCGCGAGCGGGCGGGAGGGCCCTACAATGAGCAGTTCTTC
CASSRERAGGPYNEQFF
>TRBJ2-5|17|NA|TRBD2|TRBV27
TGTGCCAGCAGTCCTGGGACTAGCGGGAGAGTCCAAGAGACCCAGTACTTC
CASSPGTSGRVQETQYF